The following is a T cell receptor beta chain sequence with its context. Its antigen remains unidentified. This record belongs to a study of long-term antiretroviral therapy in people with HIV. Findings and caveats of the study: ART adherence, viral resistance and therapy changes were not recorded.

CDR3 length equals 15 residues. The V gene lost 1 base and the J gene lost 3 bases, with 10 bases spanning the gap. Germline CDR1 SNHLY, CDR2 FYNNEI. Running of the v3.0 immunoSEQ assay took place at survey level. For each individual sample, sequencing targeted roughly 40,000-55,000 T-cell genomes. TCRdb keeps only in-frame clones here, not all; method: immunoSEQ multiplex PCR. The sample holds around 25,000 clones, about four fifths seen once. The V and J genes are TRBV2 and TRBJ1-3; D call uncertain. The sample here was unsorted PBMCs, taken 4.4 years after starting antiretroviral therapy. This TCR was recovered from a young man with HIV. The CDR3 bases are TGTGCCAGCAGTGAAGGACTCCATATTGGAAACACCATATATTTT. Translated: CASSEGLHIGNTIYF.